Reported below is one TCR beta chain. Its target is unknown. The treatment is: around 19 received Ad26.COV2.S at low or high dose, single or two shots; roughly five received placebo; per-sample allocation not given. Collection of samples fell on day 63 after the first vaccine or placebo injection. Libraries were prepared by immunoSEQ multiplex PCR; TCRdb keeps only in-frame clonotypes and omits some of them. The table lists 350,000 to 450,000 clones, 92% of them singletons. V lost 10 bases, J lost 4 bases, and 23 bases lay in between. Per the germline V gene, CDR1 is SEHNR and CDR2 is FQNEAQ (reference sequence). This CDR3 is built from 16 residues. This entry is derived from a study of Ad26.COV2.S vaccination and SARS-CoV-2 variants. About the study: The vaccine Ad26.COV2.S was put into the muscle once, or twice with 56 days between. Overall study results and limits: Vaccinees displayed broader spike-specific TCR repertoires than placebo recipients.

V is TRBV7-9 and J is TRBJ2-1; D perhaps matches TRBD2 (6 bases). The sequencing here drew on peripheral blood, taken in a trial of Ad26.COV2.S vaccine versus placebo. The sequence came from a person aged 18-65 years who received the Ad26.COV2.S COVID-19 vaccine or a placebo. This chain's CDR3 is CATLDLVASAYNEQFF. In DNA form, the CDR3 reads TGTGCCACACTAGACCTAGTGGCTAGCGCATACAATGAGCAGTTCTTC. Variable domain in full (rest from reference TRBV7-9 and TRBJ2-1): DTGVSQNPRHKITKRGQNVTFRCDPISEHNRLYWYRQTLGQGPEFLTYFQNEAQLEKSRLLSDRFSAERPKGSFSTLEIQRTEQGDSAMYLCATLDLVASAYNEQFFGPGTRLTVL.